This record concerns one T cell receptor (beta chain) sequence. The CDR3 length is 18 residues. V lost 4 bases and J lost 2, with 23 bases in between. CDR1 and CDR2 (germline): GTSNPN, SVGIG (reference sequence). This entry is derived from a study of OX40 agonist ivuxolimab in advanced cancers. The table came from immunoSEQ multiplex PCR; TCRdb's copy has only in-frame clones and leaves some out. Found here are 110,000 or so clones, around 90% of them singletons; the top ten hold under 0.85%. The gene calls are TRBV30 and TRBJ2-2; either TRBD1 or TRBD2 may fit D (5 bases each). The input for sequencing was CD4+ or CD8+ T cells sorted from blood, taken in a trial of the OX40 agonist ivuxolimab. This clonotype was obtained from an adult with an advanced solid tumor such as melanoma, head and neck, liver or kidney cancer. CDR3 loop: CAWTTTGTASFNTGELFF. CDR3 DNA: TGTGCCTGGACTACTACCGGGACGGCTAGTTTCAACACCGGGGAGCTGTTTTTT.